The 28 T cell receptor beta chains in this list originate from one sample, sequenced in a study of metastatic and nonmetastatic thyroid tumors. TCRdb called clones again from the PCR reads with MiXCR. The sample lists under 20,000 clones; about 20% were seen once. Patients were all untreated before their thyroid surgery. Sequencing used tumor tissue. Receptors originate from a female donor with papillary thyroid cancer or a benign thyroid nodule (not recorded which). Some clones in this sample may be carry-over from other donors' samples.

The chain combines TRBV7-6 with TRBJ1-3; possible D gene TRBD1, 6 bases. V was clipped by 6 bases and J by 0 bases, with 15 bases between them. Looked up from germline, CDR1 is SGHVS and CDR2 is FNYEAQ. The CDR3 consists of 16 residues. This CDR3 reads CASSSTGRSSGNTIYF. Here the CDR3 DNA reads TGTGCCAGCAGTTCTACAGGGAGGAGCTCTGGAAACACCATATATTTT.

This clone was counted at least ten times. The V and J genes are TRBV6-1 and TRBJ1-2, with D possibly TRBD1 on 6 matching bases. Germline V gives CDR1 MNHNS, CDR2 SASEGT. The CDR3 spans 14 residues. The V gene lost 6 bases and the J gene lost 4 bases, with 15 bases spanning the gap. Here the CDR3 reads CASRPARGAYGYTF. The CDR3 nucleotides are TGTGCCAGCAGACCCGCCCGGGGGGCCTATGGCTACACCTTC.

To note about this clone: Being one base from a much bigger clone, this may be a read error. The identical CDR3 is also encoded by other nucleotide sequences in the sample. The chain is built from TRBV20-1 and TRBJ2-4, with a tentative D call TRBD2 (6 bases). The germline CDR1 and CDR2 sequences are DFQATT and SNEGSKA (reference sequence). The CDR3 is 16 residues long. CDR3 residues: CSASDPRGPTKNIQYF. The CDR3, as DNA: TGCAGTGCTAGTGACCCGCGGGGCCCAACCAAAAACATTCAGTATTTC.

This clone was detected only a few times. The chain links TRBV6-5 to TRBJ1-3; 12 bases fit TRBD1. The trim removed 6 bases at V and 4 bases at J, leaving 13 bases unmatched. This CDR3 spans 18 amino acids. CDR1 is MNHEY and CDR2 is SVGAGI in the germline V gene. CDR3 sequence (DNA): TGTGCCAGCAGCCCCACCCCGGGACAGGGGGCGCCGGGAAACACCATATATTTT. Encoded protein: CASSPTPGQGAPGNTIYF.

Ten or more counts support this clone. V is TRBV12-3 or TRBV12-4 and J is TRBJ2-7, with D unclear. The V end was cut by 4 bases, the J end by 6 bases, with 22 bases between. The CDR3 totals 16 residues. This CDR3 is CASSSRRAEAVGEQYF. The CDR3 DNA is TGTGCCAGCAGTTCAAGACGGGCGGAAGCAGTAGGCGAGCAGTACTTC.

Ten or more counts support this clone. V usage is TRBV5-1 and J usage is TRBJ1-4; TRBD1 is a possible D gene (5 bases). The CDR3 has 14 amino acids. Germline V gene data show CDR1 as SGHRS and CDR2 as YFSETQ. Trimming took 4 bases from V and 6 from J, leaving 13 bases between them. CDR3 loop: CASSRGGVDEKLFF. Here the CDR3 DNA reads TGCGCCAGCAGCCGTGGAGGGGTGGATGAAAAACTGTTTTTT.

This clone was seen at least ten times. The J gene is TRBJ2-4, the V gene TRBV20-1, with D perhaps TRBD1 or TRBD2 (5 bases each). The V end lost 3 bases, the J end lost 7 bases, and 13 bases lay between the germline ends. Germline loops: CDR1 DFQATT, CDR2 SNEGSKA (reference sequence). The length of the CDR3 is 13 residues. CDR3 loop: CSASLQGPNIQYF. DNA of the CDR3: TGCAGTGCTAGCCTTCAGGGACCGAACATTCAGTACTTC.

Of note for this clone: Other nucleotide sequences in the sample specify the same CDR3. The V gene is TRBV20-1, the J gene TRBJ2-7; TRBD2 matches at 7 bases. The CDR3 is made up of 13 amino acids. Germline loops: CDR1 DFQATT, CDR2 SNEGSKA (reference sequence). The trim removed 3 bases at V and 4 bases at J, leaving 6 bases unmatched. In DNA, the CDR3 is TGCAGTGCTAGGGGAGGGGTGAGATACGAGCAGTACTTC. It codes for CSARGGVRYEQYF.

This clone has ten or more counts. The genes are TRBV20-1 and TRBJ2-5; D is uncertain. V was shortened by 3 bases and J by 1 base, with 6 bases between the two germline ends. The CDR3 is 12 residues long. Germline CDR1 is DFQATT and CDR2 is SNEGSKA (reference sequence). The DNA for the CDR3 is TGCAGTGCTAGTAGGTTCCAAGAGACCCAGTACTTC. It is translated as CSASRFQETQYF.

This clone is labeled medium-sized. The J gene is TRBJ2-7, the V gene TRBV20-1, with TRBD2 identical over 10 bases. Trimming took 2 bases from V and 5 from J; bases not matched to a gene: 18. This CDR3 comprises 18 residues. The germline CDR1 and CDR2 sequences are DFQATT and SNEGSKA (reference sequence). CDR3 loop: CSARRWWASGSIFHEQYF. CDR3 DNA: TGCAGTGCTAGAAGATGGTGGGCTAGCGGGAGTATCTTCCACGAGCAGTACTTC.

This clone was recorded at least ten times. A much larger clone differs by one base, so this may be a read error. The rearrangement uses TRBV27 and TRBJ2-7; 7 positions agree with TRBD1. There are 14 residues in the CDR3. The V segment lost 5 bases and the J segment 5 bases; nucleotides outside the gene matches: 9. The germline gives CDR1 MNHEY, CDR2 SMNVEV (reference sequence). CDR3 nucleotides: TGTGCCAGCAGTAATATACAGGGGCCCGACGAGCAGTACTTC. Its translation is CASSNIQGPDEQYF.

This clone was picked up many times. The chain is built from TRBV5-6 and TRBJ2-4; D possibly corresponds to TRBD2 (6 bases). The CDR3 is made up of 17 amino acids. Germline CDR1 SGHDT, CDR2 YYEEEE. V was pared by 4 bases and J by 1 base, with 18 bases between. Here the CDR3 reads CASSQTLAGLAKNIQYF. The CDR3 DNA sequence: TGTGCCAGCAGCCAAACCCTGGCGGGGTTGGCCAAAAACATTCAGTACTTC. Looking up the rest from reference TRBV5-6 and TRBJ2-4 gives the full variable domain: DAGVTQSPTHLIKTRGQQVTLRCSPKSGHDTVSWYQQALGQGPQFIFQYYEEEERQRGNFPDRFSGHQFPNYSSELNVNALLLGDSALYLCASSQTLAGLAKNIQYFGAGTRLSVL.

The sample holds a few counts of this clone. The rearrangement uses TRBV7-2 and TRBJ1-2; TRBD1 might be the D (6 bases). The CDR3 covers 12 residues. Germline CDR1 SGHTA, CDR2 FQGNSA. Deletions cut 4 bases from V and 8 bases from J, with 11 bases between. The CDR3 protein is CASSSGGIGYTF. The CDR3 nucleotides are TGTGCCAGCAGCTCCGGGGGCATCGGCTACACCTTC.

In its sample, this clone ranks as medium-sized. The CDR3 DNA is TGCGCCAGCAGCTTGCCGGGAAACTATGGCTACACCTTC. Protein sequence: CASSLPGNYGYTF. This sequence joins TRBV5-1 and TRBJ1-2; D is uncertain. Germline CDR1 is SGHRS and CDR2 is YFSETQ. This CDR3 is 13 amino acids long. V was trimmed by 1 base and J by 2 bases, leaving 6 bases between them.

This clone rates as medium-sized. The V and J genes are TRBV20-1 and TRBJ2-7; D is possibly TRBD1 or TRBD2 (5 bases each). This CDR3 contains 14 residues. Trimming removed 3 bases at V and 4 bases at J, with 16 bases between. Germline V gene data show CDR1 as DFQATT and CDR2 as SNEGSKA (reference sequence). The CDR3 nucleotides read TGCAGTGCTAGTATTGAGGGGTACGGGTACGAGCAGTACTTC. As protein: CSASIEGYGYEQYF.

In its sample, this clone was seen many times. The CDR3 loop is CASSRRQGIGLVYTF. CDR3 in DNA: TGTGCCAGCAGCCGACGACAGGGGATAGGACTCGTCTACACCTTC. This rearrangement joins TRBV6-2 or TRBV6-3 to TRBJ1-2; TRBD1 matches at 8 bases. The V gene's germline CDR1 is MNHEY and CDR2 SVGEGT. The CDR3 is made up of 15 amino acids. The junction had 16 bases not matched to a gene; V was cut back by 6 bases and J by 10 bases.

The V gene is TRBV3-1, the J gene TRBJ1-6, with 9 bases identical to TRBD1. With 4 bases clipped from V and 7 bases from J, the junction kept 8 bases outside the gene matches. There are 16 residues in the CDR3. CDR1 and CDR2 (germline): LGHDT, YNNKEL (reference sequence). CDR3 sequence (DNA): TGTGCCAGCAGCCCAAACACAGGGGGCCGCAATTCACCCCTCCACTTT. It yields the protein CASSPNTGGRNSPLHF.

This clone was counted ten times or more. The gene calls are TRBV19 and TRBJ2-3, with D possibly being TRBD2 (6 bases). The CDR3 spans 13 residues. The germline V and J ends were trimmed by 11 bases and 6 bases, with 18 bases remaining between them. Germline V gives CDR1 LNHDA, CDR2 SQIVND (reference sequence). The CDR3 DNA reads as TGTGCCTCCAGCCCCGGAGGGCCGGATACGCAGTATTTT. Its protein product is CASSPGGPDTQYF. Variable domain in full (rest from reference TRBV19 and TRBJ2-3): DGGITQSPKYLFRKEGQNVTLSCEQNLNHDAMYWYRQDPGQGLRLIYYSQIVNDFQKGDIAEGYSVSREKKESFPLTVTSAQKNPTAFYLCASSPGGPDTQYFGPGTRLTVL.

There are many counts of this clone. This chain joins TRBV5-8 and TRBJ1-6; D not certain. This CDR3 spans 18 amino acids. Trimming pared 0 bases from V and 7 bases from J, leaving 20 bases between. Germline lookup yields CDR1 SGHTS and CDR2 YDEGEE. CDR3 sequence reads: CASSLVLGPNAGNSPLHF. The CDR3 DNA reads TGTGCCAGCAGCTTGGTTTTAGGCCCCAACGCGGGGAATTCACCCCTCCACTTT.

There are a few counts of this clone. This may come from a read error, since a much larger clone is one base off. The chain carries TRBV5-1 and TRBJ1-1; D is uncertain. Trimming shortened V by 1 base and J by 0 bases, and 4 bases separated the two germline ends. Germline CDR1 reads SGHRS; CDR2 reads YFSETQ. The CDR3 has 13 residues. The CDR3 nucleotides are TGCGCCAGCAGCTTGCCTGTGAACACTGAAGCTTTCTTT. Encoded protein: CASSLPVNTEAFF.

The V gene is TRBV5-1, the J gene TRBJ2-3; D remains unclear. This CDR3 spans 13 amino acids. The V and J ends lost 5 bases and 0 bases respectively, with 7 bases between them. Germline V gene lookup returns CDR1 SGHRS and CDR2 YFSETQ. CDR3 nucleotides: TGCGCCAGCAGTCGCCGTAGCACAGATACGCAGTATTTT. Its translation: CASSRRSTDTQYF.

By sample fraction, this clone is medium-sized. The J gene is TRBJ1-1, the V gene TRBV4-1; D ambiguous. The germline V and J ends were trimmed by 1 base and 6 bases, with 12 bases remaining between them. The CDR3 is 14 residues long. CDR1 MGHRA and CDR2 YSYEKL come from the germline V gene. This chain's CDR3 is CASSQVPRSSEAFF. The CDR3 nucleotides read TGCGCCAGCAGCCAAGTTCCACGGTCCTCTGAAGCTTTCTTT.

The CDR3 reads CASGRGGSGETQYF. CDR3 DNA sequence: TGTGCCAGCGGTAGGGGGGGCTCGGGGGAGACCCAGTACTTC. This sequence joins TRBV7-2 and TRBJ2-5; weak D call: TRBD2 (7 bases). The CDR3 runs to 14 residues. The V gene's germline CDR1 is SGHTA and CDR2 FQGNSA. The V end was cut by 8 bases, the J end by 5 bases, with 18 bases between.

This clone was observed at least ten times. This chain joins TRBV12-3 or TRBV12-4 and TRBJ2-2; 15 bases map to TRBD2. The CDR3 has 17 residues. V shed 6 bases and J 4 bases; nucleotides not matched to a gene: 6. In nucleotides, the CDR3 is TGTGCCAGCAGCCGGACTAGCGGGGGGGGACGCACCGGGGAGCTGTTTTTT. It codes for CASSRTSGGGRTGELFF.

This clone was counted only a few times. This may be a read error: a much more frequent sequence differs by one nucleotide. This chain connects TRBV29-1 to TRBJ2-7; tentatively, D is TRBD2 (6 bases). Per germline, CDR1 SQVTM and CDR2 ANQGSEA. This CDR3 has 12 residues. Trimming took off 7 bases at V and 2 bases at J, with 12 bases between the two ends. This CDR3 is CSALAPTYEQYF. The CDR3 nucleotides are TGCAGCGCTCTAGCGCCTACCTACGAGCAGTACTTC.

With regard to this clone: A much bigger clone sits one base away, suggesting this may be a read error. J is TRBJ2-2 and V is TRBV7-9; no clear D. This CDR3 has 13 amino acids. From germline, CDR1 is SEHNR and CDR2 FQNEAQ (reference sequence). The CDR3 bases are TGTGCTAGCATCTATACCTTTCACGGGGAGCTGTTTTTT. Its translation: CASIYTFHGELFF.

This clone was picked up many times. The chain couples TRBV6-1 to TRBJ2-7, with 10 bases identical to TRBD1. Germline CDR1 MNHNS, CDR2 SASEGT. This CDR3 has 16 residues. V lost 5 bases and J lost 5; bases outside the gene matches: 12. DNA for the CDR3: TGTGCCAGCAGTCACCTCCCCGGGACAGGGGTCCACGAGCAGTACTTC. Its translation: CASSHLPGTGVHEQYF.

Regarding this clone: This may be a read error, as it is one base from a much larger clone. The chain uses TRBV29-1 and TRBJ1-1; D is possibly TRBD1 (5 bases). Deletions cut 7 bases from V and 0 bases from J, with 24 bases between. This CDR3 comprises 17 residues. Germline CDR1 SQVTM, CDR2 ANQGSEA. The CDR3 coding sequence is TGCAGCGCCTCGGGACGGACTTACGGGTGGTTGAACACTGAAGCTTTCTTT. Residues: CSASGRTYGWLNTEAFF.